This T cell receptor (beta chain) was sequenced during a study of cytomegalovirus exposure and HLA in healthy donors. The CDR3 covers 12 residues. In germline, CDR1 is SNHLY, CDR2 FYNNEI. Between the trimmed V and J ends, which lost 7 bases and 6 bases, there was a span of 11 bases. Whole-study results and caveats: Accounts indicate the classifier identified cytomegalovirus status with strong specificity and sensitivity. Among TCR sequences, most were rare, though some public TCRs appeared in many donors.

Sequencing was performed with immunoSEQ multiplex PCR; in TCRdb, only in-frame clones are kept and a portion is missing. The table lists about 180,000 clones, 85% of them singletons. In regard to this clone: The target antigen is unknown.

The source material was PBMCs. This receptor was identified in a young man in good health and CMV-seropositive. The chain is built from TRBV2 and TRBJ2-3; TRBD2 is a possible D gene (5 bases). CDR3 amino acids: CASKDWEDTQYF. The CDR3 DNA reads as TGTGCCAGCAAGGATTGGGAGGATACGCAGTATTTT.